These 10 T cell receptor beta chains were all obtained from the same sample, sequenced in a study of identical twins. TCRdb analysed the 5' RACE reads with MiXCR anew, one entry per CDR3 protein. The table shows approximately 500,000 distinct CDR3 sequences, with roughly 15% occurring only once. These same records also appear under a second study, on yellow fever vaccine responses in identical twins.

Sequenced input: CD4+ T cells sorted from blood. The receptor set was obtained from a young woman in good health.

The V gene is TRBV5-1, the J gene TRBJ2-1; a possible D gene is TRBD1 (5 bases). The V end was cut by 1 base, the J end by 0 bases, with 11 bases between. This CDR3 comprises 16 residues. Looked up from germline, CDR1 is SGHRS and CDR2 is YFSETQ. CDR3 in DNA: TGCGCCAGCAGCTTGATTGGAACAGGCTCCTACAATGAGCAGTTCTTC. This codes for CASSLIGTGSYNEQFF.

This chain uses TRBV24-1 with TRBJ1-1; tentatively, D is TRBD1 (6 bases). CDR3 length: 13 residues. V lost 10 bases, J lost 1 base, and 12 bases lay in between. Looked up from germline, CDR1 is KGHDR and CDR2 is SFDVKD. The CDR3 spells CATKGQQNTEAFF. CDR3 DNA: TGTGCCACAAAAGGACAGCAGAACACTGAAGCTTTCTTT.

This clonotype has only a few counts. This chain uses TRBV5-1 with TRBJ2-7, with 10 positions matching TRBD2. CDR3 length: 16 amino acids. Trimming at V came to 0 bases and at J to 2 bases, leaving 5 bases not matched to a gene. From germline, CDR1 is SGHRS and CDR2 YFSETQ. The CDR3 DNA follows: TGCGCCAGCAGCTTGGAGTTGAGCGGGAGGGCCTACGAGCAGTACTTC. It codes for CASSLELSGRAYEQYF.

This clonotype came up a few times. The rearrangement joins TRBV2 to TRBJ2-3; TRBD2 aligns across 10 bases. Germline V CDR1 and CDR2: SNHLY, FYNNEI. The CDR3 extends over 15 amino acids. Trimming removed 5 bases from V and 4 bases from J; junction bases left unmatched: 6. The CDR3 sequence: CASSLGLAESDTQYF. In DNA form, the CDR3 reads TGTGCCAGCAGTCTCGGACTAGCGGAATCAGATACGCAGTATTTT.

The sample holds a few counts of this clonotype. The junction does not match germline at one end; this may be a read error. This chain links TRBV6-1 with TRBJ2-5, with TRBD2 matching over 9 bases. Germline CDR1 and CDR2: MNHNS and SASEGT. This CDR3 has 14 amino acids. The CDR3 DNA reads TGTGCCAGCAGAGAAGCGGGAGGTGGGGAGACCCAGTACTTC. Its translation is CASREAGGGETQYF.

The chain recombines TRBV6-2 or TRBV6-3 with TRBJ2-1; D not resolved. V was cut by 5 bases and J by 5 bases, with 13 bases left in between. CDR3 length equals 14 residues. Germline lookup yields CDR1 MNHEY and CDR2 SVGEGT. The CDR3 nucleotides read TGTGCCAGCAGTCCAGAGATTGCGGACAATGAGCAGTTCTTC. Amino acid sequence: CASSPEIADNEQFF.

The table lists this clonotype with a few counts. The rearrangement joins TRBV9 to TRBJ2-1, with D possibly called TRBD1 or TRBD2 (5 bases each). V dropped 0 bases and J dropped 8 bases, with 18 bases sitting between them. The CDR3 loop spans 16 amino acids. The germline V gene encodes CDR1 SGDLS and CDR2 YYNGEE. The CDR3 bases are TGTGCCAGCAGCGTAGGGGGGACCCCCGTTCTGGATGAGCAGTTCTTC. Its protein is CASSVGGTPVLDEQFF.

This clonotype was seen a single time. The V gene is TRBV4-1, the J gene TRBJ2-1; TRBD2 agrees at 16 bases. This CDR3 is built from 14 residues. The V gene end was trimmed by 6 bases and the J gene end by 10 bases; junction bases not matched to a gene: 3. The germline V gene encodes CDR1 MGHRA and CDR2 YSYEKL. CDR3 in amino acids: CASSGTSGRAEQFF. DNA for the CDR3: TGCGCCAGCAGTGGGACTAGCGGGAGGGCCGAGCAGTTCTTC.

This clonotype showed up just a few times. The chain combines TRBV6-5 with TRBJ2-5; possible D gene TRBD2, 5 bases. Trimming took 2 bases from V and 5 from J, leaving 15 bases between them. CDR3 length: 15 amino acids. Germline V gives CDR1 MNHEY, CDR2 SVGAGI. The CDR3 protein is CASSYGVAGGETQYF. CDR3 nucleotides: TGTGCCAGCAGTTACGGGGTAGCCGGCGGGGAGACCCAGTACTTC.

As for this clonotype: At one boundary the junction diverges from the germline segment, which might be a read error. The chain uses TRBV15 and TRBJ2-7; 9 nucleotides line up with TRBD1. Germline lookup yields CDR1 LNHNV and CDR2 YYDKDF (reference sequence). The CDR3 is made up of 13 amino acids. CDR3 sequence reads: CATSRDPGQGGMF. In nucleotides, the CDR3 is TGTGCCACCAGCAGAGACCCGGGACAGGGAGGGATGTTC.